Listed below are T cell receptor beta chains from one sample, sequenced in a study of T cell responses to AZD1222 COVID-19 vaccine. Data came from immunoSEQ multiplex PCR; TCRdb stores just in-frame clones and leaves some out. This table holds about 100,000 clones, 88% found once. Source: peripheral blood, taken on day 0 of AZD1222 vaccination. Every receptor here comes from an adult in good health. Both conserved end residues are trimmed from each CDR3. Some rows mark clone size as missing; the rest say once, few, many or name a class of expanded clone.

J,length,V,size,CDR3
TRBJ2-3,13,TRBV11-2,few,ASSLDYSYTDTQY
TRBJ1-3,16,TRBV6-4,.,ASPYHLTGGSSGNTIY
TRBJ2-7,15,TRBV28,.,ASSLRLAGGRIYEQY
TRBJ1-6,13,TRBV25-1,.,ASTPTGFNNSPLH
TRBJ2-7,14,TRBV9,.,ASSVGAGGPPDEQY
TRBJ2-7,13,TRBV9,.,ASSVGGGRAYEQY
TRBJ2-3,12,TRBV5-1,.,ASRSGGQTDTQY
TRBJ1-4,11,TRBV5-5,.,ASSLVINEKLF
TRBJ1-1,13,TRBV4-1,.,ASSQDRHTNTEAF
TRBJ1-1,12,TRBV4-1,.,ASSHGTENTEAF
TRBJ2-3,13,TRBV6-4,.,ASSDGGEASDTQY
TRBJ1-3,14,TRBV2,.,ASSQQGRTTGNTIY
TRBJ2-1,13,TRBV19,once,ASSLAGGSYNEQF
TRBJ2-2,17,TRBV29-1,.,SVYLSPGTSGRGTGELF
TRBJ2-7,12,TRBV7-2,once,ASSFTSGNYEQY
TRBJ2-3,12,TRBV5-1,.,ASSTTGDMDTQY
TRBJ2-7,14,TRBV6-5,.,ASSYDVTSGGYEQY
TRBJ2-1,12,TRBV28,few,ASRRDRSYNEQF
TRBJ1-2,12,TRBV6-1,once,ASTHEGFGYGYT